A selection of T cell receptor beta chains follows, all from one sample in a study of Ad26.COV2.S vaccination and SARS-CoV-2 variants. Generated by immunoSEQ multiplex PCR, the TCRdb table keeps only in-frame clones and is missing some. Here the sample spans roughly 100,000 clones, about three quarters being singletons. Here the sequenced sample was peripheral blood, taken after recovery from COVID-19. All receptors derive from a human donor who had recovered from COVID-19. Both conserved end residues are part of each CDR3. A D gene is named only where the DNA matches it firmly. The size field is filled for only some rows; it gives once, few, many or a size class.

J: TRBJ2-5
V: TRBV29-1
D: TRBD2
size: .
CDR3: CSVGSSGQETQYF
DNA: TGCAGCGTTGGAAGTAGCGGGCAAGAGACCCAGTACTTC

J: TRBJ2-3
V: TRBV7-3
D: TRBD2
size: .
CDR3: CASSPLAGARDTQYF
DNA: TGTGCCAGCAGCCCACTAGCGGGGGCGCGAGATACGCAGTATTTT

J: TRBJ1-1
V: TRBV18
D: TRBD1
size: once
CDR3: CASSPAGTGSLNTEAFF
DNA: TGTGCCAGCTCACCAGCTGGGACAGGGTCCCTTAACACTGAAGCTTTCTTT

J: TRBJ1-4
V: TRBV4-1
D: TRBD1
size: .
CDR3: CASGQGAGEKLFF
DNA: TGCGCCAGCGGACAGGGGGCTGGCGAAAAACTGTTTTTT

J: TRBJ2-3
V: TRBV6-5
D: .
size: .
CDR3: CASTPGPRAADTQYF
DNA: TGTGCCAGCACTCCGGGACCGAGGGCGGCAGATACGCAGTATTTT

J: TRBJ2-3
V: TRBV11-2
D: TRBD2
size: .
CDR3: CASSSGLAAVVDTQYF
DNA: TGTGCCAGCAGCTCAGGACTAGCCGCTGTGGTAGATACGCAGTATTTT

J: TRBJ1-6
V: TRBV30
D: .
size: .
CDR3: CAWSLQNSPLHF
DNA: TGTGCCTGGAGTCTCCAAAATTCACCCCTCCACTTT

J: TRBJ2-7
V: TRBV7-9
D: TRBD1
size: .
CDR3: CASSLMGTGGNEQYF
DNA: TGTGCCAGCAGCTTAATGGGGACAGGGGGGAACGAGCAGTACTTC

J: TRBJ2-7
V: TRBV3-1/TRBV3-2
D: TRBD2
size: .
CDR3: CASSQSDGLAGAPGEQYF
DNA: TGTGCCAGCAGCCAGAGCGATGGACTAGCGGGGGCTCCAGGGGAGCAGTACTTC

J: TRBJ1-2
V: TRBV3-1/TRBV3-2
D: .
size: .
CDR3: CASSQESRVLNGYTF
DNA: TGTGCCAGCAGCCAAGAATCGAGGGTCCTCAATGGCTACACCTTC

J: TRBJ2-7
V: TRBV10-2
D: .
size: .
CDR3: CASSRSYEQYF
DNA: TGCGCCAGCAGCCGATCCTACGAGCAGTACTTC

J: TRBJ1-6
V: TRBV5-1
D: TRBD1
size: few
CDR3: CASSTQGGLNSPLHF
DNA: TGCGCCAGCAGCACCCAAGGGGGCCTTAATTCACCCCTCCACTTT

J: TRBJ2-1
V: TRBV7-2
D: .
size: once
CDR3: CASSPWLANNEQFF
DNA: TGTGCCAGCAGTCCCTGGCTGGCAAACAATGAGCAGTTCTTC

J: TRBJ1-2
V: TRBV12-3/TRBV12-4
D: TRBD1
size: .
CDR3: CASRDRGDYGYTF
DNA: TGTGCCAGCAGGGACAGGGGTGACTATGGCTACACCTTC

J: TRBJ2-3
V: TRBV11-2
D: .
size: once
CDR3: CASSRLWGGDTQYF
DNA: TGTGCCAGCAGTCGTCTGTGGGGGGGCGATACGCAGTATTTT

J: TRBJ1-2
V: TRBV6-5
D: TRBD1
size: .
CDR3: CASSYSGGQIYGYTF
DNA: TGTGCCAGCAGTTACTCGGGGGGACAGATCTATGGCTACACCTTC

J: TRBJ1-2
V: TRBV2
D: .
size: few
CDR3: CASSVDDRFGYTF
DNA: TGTGCCAGCAGTGTTGATGACAGGTTTGGCTACACCTTC

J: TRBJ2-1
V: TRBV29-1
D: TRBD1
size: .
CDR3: CSDRTGNEQFF
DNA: TGCAGCGACAGGACAGGGAATGAGCAGTTCTTC

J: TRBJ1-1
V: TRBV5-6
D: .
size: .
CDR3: CASSLDLDRRNTEAFF
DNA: TGTGCCAGCAGCTTGGACCTTGACAGGAGAAACACTGAAGCTTTCTTT

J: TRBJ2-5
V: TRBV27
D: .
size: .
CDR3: CASSLGASDPQETQYF
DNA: TGTGCCAGCAGCCTCGGGGCCTCGGACCCCCAAGAGACCCAGTACTTC

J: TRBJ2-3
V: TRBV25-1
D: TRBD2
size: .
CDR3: CASSGIARGASDTQYF
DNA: TGTGCCAGCAGTGGTATCGCGCGGGGGGCCTCCGATACGCAGTATTTT

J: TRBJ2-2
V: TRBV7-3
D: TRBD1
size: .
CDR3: CASSYGTGGTGELFF
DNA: TGTGCCAGCAGCTATGGGACAGGGGGTACCGGGGAGCTGTTTTTT

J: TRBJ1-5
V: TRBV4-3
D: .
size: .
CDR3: CASSQDHAGGGLQPQHF
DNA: TGCGCCAGCAGCCAAGATCATGCGGGGGGAGGCCTTCAGCCCCAGCATTTT

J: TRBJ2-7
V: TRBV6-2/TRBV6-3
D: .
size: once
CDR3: CASSRTGNEQYF
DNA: TGTGCCAGCAGCCGAACAGGCAACGAGCAGTACTTC

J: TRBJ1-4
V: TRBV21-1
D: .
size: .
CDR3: CASSGQDRVKATNEKLFF
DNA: TGTGCCAGCAGCGGCCAGGACAGGGTAAAGGCAACTAATGAAAAACTGTTTTTT

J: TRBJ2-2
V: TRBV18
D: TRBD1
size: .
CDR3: CASSTRGQGTGELFF
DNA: TGTGCCAGCTCAACCAGGGGGCAGGGCACCGGGGAGCTGTTTTTT

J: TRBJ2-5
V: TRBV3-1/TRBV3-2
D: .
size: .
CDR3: CAAHGGRAQETQYF
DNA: TGTGCCGCCCACGGGGGCAGGGCACAAGAGACCCAGTACTTC

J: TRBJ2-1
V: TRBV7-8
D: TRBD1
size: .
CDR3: CASSRGTATYNEQFF
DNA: TGTGCCAGCAGCCGAGGGACAGCCACCTACAATGAGCAGTTCTTC

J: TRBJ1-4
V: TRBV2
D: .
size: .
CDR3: CASSRGVWEKLFF
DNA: TGTGCCAGCAGTCGGGGAGTGTGGGAAAAACTGTTTTTT

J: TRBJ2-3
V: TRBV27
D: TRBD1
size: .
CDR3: CASSLRTGGKDTQYF
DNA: TGTGCCAGCAGTTTGCGGACAGGGGGAAAAGATACGCAGTATTTT

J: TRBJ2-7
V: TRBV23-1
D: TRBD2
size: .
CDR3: CASSLKSGGAYEQYF
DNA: TGCGCCAGCAGTCTAAAGTCCGGGGGGGCTTACGAGCAGTACTTC

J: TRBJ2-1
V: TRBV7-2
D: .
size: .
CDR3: CASSPPPWNEQFF
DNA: TGTGCCAGCAGCCCGCCACCGTGGAATGAGCAGTTCTTC

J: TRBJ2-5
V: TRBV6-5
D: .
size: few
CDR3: CASSWGLAGETQYF
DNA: TGTGCCAGCAGCTGGGGGCTAGCAGGGGAGACCCAGTACTTC

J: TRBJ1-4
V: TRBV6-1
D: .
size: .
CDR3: CASSEGMVNEKLFF
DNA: TGTGCCAGCAGTGAAGGCATGGTTAATGAAAAACTGTTTTTT

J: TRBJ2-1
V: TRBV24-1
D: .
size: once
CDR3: CATSEKGNEQFF
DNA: TGTGCCACCAGTGAAAAGGGAAATGAGCAGTTCTTC

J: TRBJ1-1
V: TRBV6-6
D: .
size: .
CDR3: CASKFGENTEAFF
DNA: TGTGCCAGCAAATTCGGGGAGAACACTGAAGCTTTCTTT

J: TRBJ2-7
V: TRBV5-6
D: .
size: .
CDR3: CASSIPPGGSPRLAYEQYF
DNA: TGTGCCAGCAGCATACCACCCGGGGGCTCACCCCGACTGGCCTACGAGCAGTACTTC

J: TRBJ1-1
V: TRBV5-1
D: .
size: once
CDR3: CASSLEGWTNTEAFF
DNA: TGCGCCAGCAGCTTGGAAGGGTGGACAAACACTGAAGCTTTCTTT

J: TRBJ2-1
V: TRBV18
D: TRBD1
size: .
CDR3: CASSPGQGGMNEQFF
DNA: TGTGCCAGCTCACCAGGACAGGGAGGTATGAATGAGCAGTTCTTC

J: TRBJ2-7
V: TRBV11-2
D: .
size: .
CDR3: CASSLTTTSYEQYF
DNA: TGTGCCAGCAGCTTAACCACGACCTCCTACGAGCAGTACTTC

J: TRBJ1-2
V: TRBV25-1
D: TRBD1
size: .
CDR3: CASSEPGQDYGYTF
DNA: TGTGCCAGCAGTGAACCGGGACAGGACTATGGCTACACCTTC

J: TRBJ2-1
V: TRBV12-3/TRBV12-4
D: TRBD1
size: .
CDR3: CASRRDRGNEQFF
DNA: TGTGCCAGCAGGCGGGACAGGGGGAATGAGCAGTTCTTC

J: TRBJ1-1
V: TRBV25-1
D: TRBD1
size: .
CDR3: CASISGQGRTEAFF
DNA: TGTGCCAGCATTTCCGGACAGGGAAGGACTGAAGCTTTCTTT

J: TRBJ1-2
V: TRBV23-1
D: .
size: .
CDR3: CASERVVYGYTF
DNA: TGCGCCAGCGAGCGTGTGGTCTATGGCTACACCTTC

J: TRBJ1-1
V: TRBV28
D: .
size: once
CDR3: CASSLDGAEAFF
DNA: TGTGCCAGCAGTTTAGATGGGGCTGAAGCTTTCTTT

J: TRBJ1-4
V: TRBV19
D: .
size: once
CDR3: CASQTLLREKLFF
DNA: TGTGCCAGTCAGACACTCCTGAGAGAAAAACTGTTTTTT

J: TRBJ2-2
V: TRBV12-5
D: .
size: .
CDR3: CASGLVNTGELFF
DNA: TGTGCTAGTGGTTTGGTTAACACCGGGGAGCTGTTTTTT

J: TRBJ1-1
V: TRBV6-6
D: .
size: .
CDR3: CASSGRNTEAFF
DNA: TGTGCCAGCAGCGGCAGGAACACTGAAGCTTTCTTT

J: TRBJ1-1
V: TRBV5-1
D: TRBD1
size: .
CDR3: CASSLDRVSTEAFF
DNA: TGCGCCAGCAGCTTAGACAGGGTGTCCACTGAAGCTTTCTTT

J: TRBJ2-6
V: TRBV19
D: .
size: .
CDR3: CASSIFKISGANVLTF
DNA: TGTGCCAGTAGTATCTTCAAGATCTCTGGGGCCAACGTCCTGACTTTC

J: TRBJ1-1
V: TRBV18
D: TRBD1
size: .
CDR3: CASSQTGAENTEAFF
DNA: TGTGCCAGCTCACAAACAGGGGCAGAAAACACTGAAGCTTTCTTT

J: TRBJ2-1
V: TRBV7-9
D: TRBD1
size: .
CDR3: CASSDAGTGIRNEQFF
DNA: TGTGCCAGCAGCGACGCCGGGACAGGGATAAGGAATGAGCAGTTCTTC

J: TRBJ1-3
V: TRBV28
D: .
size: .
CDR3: CASSPLGGKTRNTIYF
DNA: TGTGCCAGCAGTCCACTCGGCGGGAAAACGAGAAACACCATATATTTT

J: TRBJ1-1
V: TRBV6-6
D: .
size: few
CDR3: CASSYRGTLNTEAFF
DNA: TGTGCCAGCAGTTACCGAGGGACATTGAACACTGAAGCTTTCTTT

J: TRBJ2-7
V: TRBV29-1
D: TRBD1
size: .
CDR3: CSVERTGPVHEQYF
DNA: TGCAGCGTGGAGAGGACAGGCCCCGTACACGAGCAGTACTTC

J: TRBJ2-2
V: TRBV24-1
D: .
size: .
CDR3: CATSEFTGELFF
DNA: TGTGCCACCAGTGAGTTCACCGGGGAGCTGTTTTTT

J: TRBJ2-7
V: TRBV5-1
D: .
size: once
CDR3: CASSLGPSTSYEQYF
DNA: TGCGCCAGCAGCTTGGGCCCGTCTACCTCCTACGAGCAGTACTTC

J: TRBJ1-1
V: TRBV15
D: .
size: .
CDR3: CATSRGGQGGNTEAFF
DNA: TGTGCCACCAGCAGAGGGGGGCAGGGCGGGAACACTGAAGCTTTCTTT

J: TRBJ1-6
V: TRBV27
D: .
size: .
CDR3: CASSNMLYNSPLHF
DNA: TGTGCCAGCAGTAACATGCTCTACAATTCACCCCTCCACTTT